What follows describes a single T cell receptor beta chain. No antigen is known for it. This record comes from a study of Ad26.COV2.S vaccination and SARS-CoV-2 variants. General study points: Analyses that measured TCR breadth and depth may have underestimated total T cell responses. The authors reported substantial breadth in spike-specific CD8+ and CD4+ T cell responses after vaccination.

The CDR3 runs 15 residues. The germline V gene has CDR1 MNHEY and CDR2 SMNVEV (reference sequence). V lost 5 bases and J 5 bases, leaving 18 bases between the germline ends. Sequencing used immunoSEQ multiplex PCR; TCRdb keeps in-frame clones, though not all of them. The sample lists just over 350,000 clones; about 91% were seen once. The V and J genes are TRBV27 and TRBJ1-1; maybe TRBD1 (6 bases). The material was peripheral blood, obtained after recovery from COVID-19. The clonotype originates from a human donor who had recovered from COVID-19. In DNA, the CDR3 is TGTGCCAGCAGTCTTACGGGGGGCGCGGGAACTGAAGCTTTCTTT. Its translation: CASSLTGGAGTEAFF.